These 15 T cell receptor beta chains originate from one sample sequenced in a study of blood T cell repertoires in COVID-19. Sequencing was performed with immunoSEQ multiplex PCR; in TCRdb, only in-frame clones are kept and a portion is missing. The table lists around 76,000 clones, around nine tenths of them singletons. The sequencing sample was made of peripheral blood. These receptors were obtained from a human donor in a cohort sampled during active COVID-19.

This rearrangement joins TRBV6-6 to TRBJ1-3; 8 bases align to TRBD1. Germline V gene data show CDR1 as MNHNY and CDR2 as SVGAGI (reference sequence). The J segment lost 0 bases and the V segment lost 7 bases, leaving 8 bases of the junction unmatched. CDR3 length: 16 amino acids. This CDR3 reads CASNKSGTGSGNTIYF. The DNA for the CDR3 is TGTGCCAGCAACAAATCCGGGACAGGCTCTGGAAACACCATATATTTT.

The V and J genes are TRBV7-9 and TRBJ2-1; 8 bases are shared with TRBD1. The J segment lost 7 bases and the V segment lost 6 bases, leaving 2 bases of the junction unmatched. The CDR3 contains 12 residues. Germline V gene data show CDR1 as SEHNR and CDR2 as FQNEAQ (reference sequence). The CDR3 sequence: CASSRQGNEQFF. The CDR3 DNA sequence: TGTGCCAGCAGTCGACAGGGGAATGAGCAGTTCTTC.

J is TRBJ2-3 and V is TRBV25-1; weak D call: TRBD2 (7 bases). Germline CDR1 is MGHDK and CDR2 is SYGVNS. Trimming removed 8 bases from V and 1 base from J, with 13 bases in between. The CDR3 is 14 residues long. Written as DNA, the CDR3 is TGTGCCAGCTTAGGGGGGGCGGGCACAGATACGCAGTATTTT. This sequence encodes CASLGGAGTDTQYF.

This chain joins TRBV30 and TRBJ1-2; 8 positions agree with TRBD1. CDR1 and CDR2 from the germline V gene are GTSNPN and SVGIG (reference sequence). This CDR3 spans 14 amino acids. The V segment lost 2 bases and the J segment 8 bases; nucleotides outside the gene matches: 10. The CDR3 DNA follows: TGTGCCTGGAGTTTCCGACAGGGGCTAGCCGGCTACACCTTC. Protein: CAWSFRQGLAGYTF.

Details on this clone: Compared with germline, one end of the junction differs, possibly owing to a read error. V and J are TRBV12-3 or TRBV12-4 and TRBJ2-1; D gene ambiguous. This CDR3 region has 13 residues. The CDR3 sequence: CASSLVTEADWVF. The CDR3 DNA is TGTGCCAGCAGTTTGGTCACCGAGGCCGACTGGGTCTTC.

This clone was detected only once. This chain uses TRBV5-1 with TRBJ2-3, with 10 bases identical to TRBD2. The trim removed 0 bases at V and 6 bases at J, leaving 4 bases unmatched. In germline, CDR1 is SGHRS, CDR2 YFSETQ. The CDR3 is made up of 15 amino acids. The CDR3 coding sequence is TGCGCCAGCAGCTTGGGTAGCGGGGGGACGGATACGCAGTATTTT. Translated: CASSLGSGGTDTQYF.

The gene calls are TRBV19 and TRBJ2-5, with D possibly TRBD1 on 5 matching bases. Germline loops: CDR1 LNHDA, CDR2 SQIVND (reference sequence). Trimming removed 3 bases from V and 4 bases from J, with 9 bases in between. The CDR3 sequence is 13 residues long. The CDR3 DNA reads TGTGCCAGTAGTATGCAGGGTGGAGAGACCCAGTACTTC. Protein: CASSMQGGETQYF.

The chain joins TRBV4-3 to TRBJ2-3, with 8 bases fitting TRBD2. From germline, CDR1 is LGHNA and CDR2 YSLEER. V shed 0 bases, J shed 9 bases, and the junction held 14 bases outside the gene matches. The CDR3 length is 17 residues. The CDR3 sequence is CASSQERASGPRVTQYF. The CDR3 DNA reads TGCGCCAGCAGCCAAGAACGGGCTAGCGGGCCCCGGGTAACGCAGTATTTT.

This clone has a single count. V is TRBV18 and J is TRBJ1-2; TRBD1 matches 7 bases. V was clipped by 4 bases and J by 7 bases; unmatched bases: 15. The CDR3 is 16 residues long. The germline V gene has CDR1 KGHSH and CDR2 LQKENI. CDR3 DNA sequence: TGTGCCAGCTCACAGGTCCCGAGGACAGGTCCACTTGGCTACACCTTC. Encoded protein: CASSQVPRTGPLGYTF. The whole variable domain, remainder taken from reference TRBV18 and TRBJ1-2, is NAGVMQNPRHLVRRRGQEARLRCSPMKGHSHVYWYRQLPEEGLKFMVYLQKENIIDESGMPKERFSAEFPKEGPSILRIQQVVRGDSAAYFCASSQVPRTGPLGYTFGSGTRLTVV.

V is TRBV3-1 (or the pseudogene TRBV3-2) and J is TRBJ2-7, with D unresolved. V was trimmed by 2 bases and J by 0 bases, leaving 11 bases between them. In germline, CDR1 is LGHDT, CDR2 YNNKEL (reference sequence). This CDR3 is 15 amino acids long. The CDR3 loop reads CASSQHSQRSYEQYF. The CDR3 bases are TGTGCCAGCAGCCAACACTCGCAGCGCTCCTACGAGCAGTACTTC.

This chain joins TRBV7-3 and TRBJ1-1; tentatively, D is TRBD1 (5 bases). CDR3 size: 15 residues. V was clipped by 6 bases and J by 0 bases, with 14 bases between them. Germline V gene data show CDR1 as SGHTA and CDR2 as FQGTGA. The CDR3 nucleotides are TGTGCCAGCAGACCCTCGGGGGGAATGAACACTGAAGCTTTCTTT. Its translation: CASRPSGGMNTEAFF.

This clone was counted a single time. V is TRBV2 and J is TRBJ1-1; 7 bases line up with TRBD1. The germline V gene encodes CDR1 SNHLY and CDR2 FYNNEI. The trim removed 3 bases at V and 0 bases at J, leaving 4 bases unmatched. This CDR3 comprises 15 residues. CDR3 in amino acids: CASSEQGQMNTEAFF. CDR3 DNA: TGTGCCAGCAGTGAGCAGGGACAGATGAACACTGAAGCTTTCTTT.

The chain is built from TRBV2 and TRBJ1-6; D remains ambiguous. The V gene's germline CDR1 is SNHLY and CDR2 FYNNEI. The CDR3 consists of 13 residues. V was clipped by 2 bases and J by 8 bases, with 7 bases between them. CDR3 sequence reads: CASSERLDSPLHF. CDR3 bases: TGTGCCAGCAGTGAACGGCTAGATTCACCCCTCCACTTT.

This rearrangement joins TRBV3-1 (or the pseudogene TRBV3-2) to TRBJ1-1; 8 bases are a match to TRBD1. There are 14 residues in the CDR3. J was trimmed by 5 bases and V by 5 bases; bases with no gene match: 7. Per germline, CDR1 LGHDT and CDR2 YNNKEL (reference sequence). The CDR3 sequence is CASSGQGGQTEAFF. In DNA, the CDR3 is TGTGCCAGCAGCGGACAGGGTGGGCAGACTGAAGCTTTCTTT.

Comments on this clone: At one end, the junction sequence differs from germline, possibly due to a read error. The V gene is TRBV6-6, the J gene TRBJ1-1, with D perhaps matching TRBD1 (6 bases). The CDR3 consists of 12 residues. Per the germline V gene, CDR1 is MNHNY and CDR2 is SVGAGI (reference sequence). Here the CDR3 DNA reads TGTGCCAGCAGTTACACGGGGGGGGCGGTTATCTTT. Translation gives CASSYTGGAVIF.